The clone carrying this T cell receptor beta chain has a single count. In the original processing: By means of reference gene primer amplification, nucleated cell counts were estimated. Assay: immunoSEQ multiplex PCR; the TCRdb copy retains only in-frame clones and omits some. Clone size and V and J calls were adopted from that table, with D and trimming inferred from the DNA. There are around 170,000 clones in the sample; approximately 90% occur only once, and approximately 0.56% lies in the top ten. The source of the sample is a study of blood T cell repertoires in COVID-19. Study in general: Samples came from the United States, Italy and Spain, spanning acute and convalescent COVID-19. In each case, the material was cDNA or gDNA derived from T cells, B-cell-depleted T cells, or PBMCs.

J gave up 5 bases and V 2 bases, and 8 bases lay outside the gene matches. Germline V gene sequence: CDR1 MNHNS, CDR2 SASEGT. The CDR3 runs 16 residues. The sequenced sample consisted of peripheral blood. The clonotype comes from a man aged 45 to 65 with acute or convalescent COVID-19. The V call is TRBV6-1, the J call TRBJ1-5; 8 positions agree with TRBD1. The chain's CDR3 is CASSETGQGTYQPQHF. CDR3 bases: TGTGCCAGCAGTGAAACCGGACAGGGTACTTATCAGCCCCAGCATTTT.